This TCR beta chain was sequenced during a study of T cell responses to AZD1222 COVID-19 vaccine. About the research overall: It was second doses at about 4 or about 12 weeks that were pooled.

Whole-study findings and limits: Spike as a whole was targeted by vaccine-associated CD4 TCRs, dominant at 160-218 and 743-854. The study sampled repertoires only after the peak T cell response. A mostly white British donor set with more females was recruited, and clonal diversity was possibly underestimated.

CDR1 SNHLY and CDR2 FYNNEI come from the germline V gene. Trimming shortened V by 0 bases and J by 1 base, and 9 bases separated the two germline ends. The CDR3 consists of 15 residues. Clones were sequenced by immunoSEQ multiplex PCR, and TCRdb holds only the in-frame ones, with some missing. This sample has approximately 80,000 clones, with around 89% found just once. Of note for this clone: Its matching antigen is unknown.

The clonotype was recovered from an adult in good health. J is TRBJ1-2 and V is TRBV2, with D possibly TRBD1 on 5 matching bases. Sequenced material: peripheral blood, taken on day 0 of AZD1222 vaccination. The CDR3 reads CASSEALGHNYGYTF. CDR3 sequence (DNA): TGTGCCAGCAGTGAAGCATTGGGGCATAACTATGGCTACACCTTC.